What follows are 2 T cell receptor beta chains derived from one specimen sequenced in a study of T cell responses to AZD1222 COVID-19 vaccine. The method was immunoSEQ multiplex PCR; TCRdb's version includes in-frame clones alone and lacks a portion of them. The repertoire consists of some 150,000 clones, with 88% occurring once and the leading ten covering 3% to 3.5%. The sample here was peripheral blood, taken on day 0 of AZD1222 vaccination. The receptors were gathered from an adult in good health.

The genes are TRBV6-5 and TRBJ1-2; a weak D match, TRBD1 (5 bases). V lost 4 bases and J 3 bases, leaving 9 bases between the germline ends. Germline-derived CDR1 and CDR2 are MNHEY and SVGAGI. The CDR3 runs to 13 residues. The chain's CDR3 is CASSSSGYYGYTF. The CDR3 nucleotides read TGTGCCAGCAGTTCCTCAGGGTACTATGGCTACACCTTC.

The chain combines TRBV28 with TRBJ2-7, with TRBD2 matching over 10 bases. CDR3 length: 13 amino acids. The germline V gene encodes CDR1 MDHEN and CDR2 SYDVKM. J was trimmed by 2 bases and V by 9 bases; bases with no gene match: 4. CDR3 bases: TGTGCCAGTAGCGGGGGGCTGACCTACGAGCAGTACTTC. Amino acid sequence: CASSGGLTYEQYF.